The 3 T cell receptor beta chains in this list originate from one sample, sequenced in a study of blood T cell repertoires in COVID-19. Clones were read by immunoSEQ multiplex PCR, and TCRdb kept only the in-frame ones, dropping some. This sample has 60,000 to 70,000 clones; roughly 71% occur once, and the top ten carry approximately 30%. Sequencing input: peripheral blood. Receptor source: a woman over 75 with acute or convalescent COVID-19.

This chain connects TRBV21-1 to TRBJ2-1; the DNA was not used to check the table's D call, TRBD2. TRBV21-1 is given as a pseudogene. The CDR3 is 16 residues long. CDR3 nucleotide sequence: TGTGCCAGCAGACGACTAGCGGGTAAGGGCTACAATGAGCAGTTCTTC. This translates into CASRRLAGKGYNEQFF.

This chain uses TRBV11-3 with TRBJ2-7; TRBD1 matches at 7 bases. The CDR3 runs 15 residues. Looked up from germline, CDR1 is SGHNT and CDR2 is YENEEA. The V and J ends lost 5 bases and 2 bases, in that order; junction bases with no gene match: 9. The CDR3 nucleotides are TGTGCCAGCAGCCCCCGAGGGGGCAGGACCTACGAGCAGTACTTC. As protein: CASSPRGGRTYEQYF.

The chain joins TRBV11-2 to TRBJ2-7; D unresolved. CDR3 length: 14 amino acids. The V end lost 2 bases, the J end lost 3 bases, and 11 bases lay between the germline ends. Per germline, CDR1 SGHAT and CDR2 FQNNGV. CDR3 amino acids: CASSLSPAVYEQYF. The CDR3 DNA is TGTGCCAGCAGCTTATCCCCGGCGGTCTACGAGCAGTACTTC. The full variable domain, in which reference TRBV11-2 and TRBJ2-7 provide the parts outside the CDR3, is EAGVAQSPRYKIIEKRQSVAFWCNPISGHATLYWYQQILGQGPKLLIQFQNNGVVDDSQLPKDRFSAERLKGVDSTLKIQPAKLEDSAVYLCASSLSPAVYEQYFGPGTRLTVT.